This TCR beta chain was obtained from a study of blood T cell repertoires in COVID-19. CDR1 is SQVTM, CDR2 ANQGSEA, per germline. V lost 7 bases to trimming and J lost 2 bases; unmatched junction nucleotides: 5. The CDR3 sequence is 13 residues long. This clone has just one count. Method: immunoSEQ multiplex PCR; TCRdb's copy keeps in-frame clones and lacks some. The sample lists 200,000 to 250,000 clones; about 80% were seen once. This sequence originates from a man between 25 and 39 years old who had recovered from COVID-19. Sequenced sample: peripheral blood. V gene TRBV29-1 combines with J gene TRBJ1-1; TRBD1 aligns across 9 bases. The CDR3 loop reads CSGRTGENTEAFF. The CDR3 DNA follows: TGCAGCGGTAGGACAGGGGAAAACACTGAAGCTTTCTTT. The full variable domain, in which reference TRBV29-1 and TRBJ1-1 provide the parts outside the CDR3, is SAVISQKPSRDICQRGTSLTIQCQVDSQVTMMFWYRQQPGQSLTLIATANQGSEATYESGFVIDKFPISRPNLTFSTLTVSNMSPEDSSIYLCSGRTGENTEAFFGQGTRLTVV.